This T cell receptor (beta chain) was captured in a study of cytomegalovirus exposure and HLA in healthy donors. For the study at large: HLA-typed donors were the source of around 87 million unique TCRs, which an early data release held. Study-wide points: The authors later found HLA-associated TCR beta chains more clonally expanded than equally common others. V- and J-gene trimming in TCR beta was tied to a missense DCLRE1C variant by an analysis performed later. Prior analysis indicated that the majority of TCR beta V segments exhibited productivity approximately 90% or approximately 30% of the time.

Germline-derived CDR1 and CDR2 are MNHEY and SVGAGI. The CDR3 is made up of 13 amino acids. The V segment lost 6 bases and the J segment 11 bases; nucleotides outside the gene matches: 9. Comment on this clone: The antigen is not known.

PCR was performed using 60 Vbeta and 13 Jbeta primers. Sequencing used immunoSEQ multiplex PCR; TCRdb keeps in-frame clones, though not all of them. The table lists 150,000 to 200,000 clones, over 75% of them singletons. The clonotype comes from a man aged 18-30 years in good health and CMV-seronegative. The chain is built from TRBV6-5 and TRBJ2-3, with 9 nucleotides matching TRBD2. The material sequenced was PBMCs. The DNA for the CDR3 is TGTGCCAGCAGGAGACTAGCGGAAGAACGGCAGTATTTT. Amino acid sequence: CASRRLAEERQYF.